This T cell receptor (beta chain) was sequenced during a study of CD8 T cells in Susac syndrome (dated by TCRdb to 2018 to 2020). About the study as a whole: Repertoire sequencing was used to test whether CD8+ T cell activation and differentiation in Susac syndrome was antigen driven. Clonality of the CD8+ T cell repertoire was compared between roughly eleven healthy donors, approximately 14 Susac syndrome patients and 15 or so multiple sclerosis patients.

Peripheral blood CD8+ and CD4+ T cells from healthy donors, Susac syndrome patients and multiple sclerosis patients were profiled by high-throughput TCR beta sequencing. Treatment-naive patients with stable or active relapsing-remitting disease fulfilling revised McDonald criteria were used as multiple sclerosis controls. CD8+ TEMRA cells were enriched by FACS, while bulk CD8+ and CD4+ T cells were purified by magnetic negative isolation. Blood was collected in EDTA tubes and processed within 24 hours, with PBMCs isolated through density gradient centrifugation. PBMCs intended for TCR sequencing were frozen in liquid nitrogen and were later thawed in a 37 degrees C water bath. The sorted or isolated CD4+, CD8+ and CD8+ TEMRA cells reached a purity of at least 90%. RNA was extracted using the RNeasy kit, and about 0.5 to 1 microgram was reverse transcribed with random hexamers. The immunoSEQ multiplex PCR assay, covering 54 Vbeta and 13 Jbeta segments, was used to amplify TCR beta CDR3 regions. PCR amplification bias was corrected using a synthetic template baseline for primer optimization and computational correction. Regarding the original processing steps: Only productive sequences were kept, with reads annotated to V, D and J genes according to IMGT and analyzed in immunoSEQ Analyzer. Clonality was calculated as one minus the Shannon entropy normalized by log2 of the number of productive unique sequences. For each patient and control, public and private clones were evaluated within the 100 most prevalent clones. Clones were defined as Susac-specific if absent from the healthy and MS cohorts, from approximately 1,100 published viral clones and from other ImmuneACCESS disease sequences. Through fastp at Q25 and MiXCR, TCRdb rebuilt clones from the public reads, retaining in-frame beta chains. Each CDR3 protein gets just one entry, which takes the most common genes and DNA from the rows behind it. The V and J calls shown here were made by TCRdb, not taken from the authors' results. The sample profile shows about 150,000 distinct CDR3 sequences; roughly 95% of them were found once. The ten top clones hold 0.15% of the sample.

V is shortened by 3 bases, J by 2 bases, and the region joining them spans 9 bases. CDR1 DFQATT and CDR2 SNEGSKA were looked up in the germline V gene (reference sequence). Reading from cysteine to phenylalanine, the CDR3 counts 13 amino acids. Of all the DNA, just the CDR3 is kept, 39 bases in frame from base 1. Study-wide conclusions, independent of this receptor: The TCR sequencing and HLA analysis was acknowledged to have included a relatively small number of individuals.

To note about this clonotype: Its antigen is not yet known. Base qualities are not provided; no much larger clone lies one nucleotide away.

The chain couples TRBV20-1 to TRBJ2-3; perhaps TRBD1 is the D gene, with 6 bases matching. The clonotype originates from a human donor with multiple sclerosis. The sequenced sample consisted of CD8+ T cells from PBMCs. The CDR3 reads CSARDSLTDTQYF. The DNA is TGCAGTGCTAGGGACAGCCTCACAGATACGCAGTATTTT.